These 13 T cell receptor beta chains originate from one sample sequenced in a study of T-cell memory formation after mild COVID-19. TCRdb reanalysed the 5' RACE reads using MiXCR and keeps one entry per CDR3 protein. The sample holds around 510,000 distinct CDR3 sequences, 20% to 25% seen once. Sequencing was carried out using PBMCs or a T cell subset sorted from them (not recorded which). Receptor source: an adult woman who had mild COVID-19 (a few samples of this study predate the infection). Cell type and time point are not known.

In its sample, this clonotype was seen many times. This chain uses TRBV10-2 with TRBJ1-1; the D gene is possibly TRBD1 (5 bases). The V and J ends lost 6 bases and 0 bases respectively, with 11 bases between them. This CDR3 region has 14 residues. Germline values: CDR1 WSHSY, CDR2 SAAADI. The CDR3: CASREGRLNTEAFF. For the CDR3, the DNA is TGCGCCAGCAGGGAGGGACGGCTGAACACTGAAGCTTTCTTT.

This clonotype was detected only a few times. The CDR3 DNA is TGTGCCAGCTCACCGCAGGGGGCCGGGGAAGCTTTCTTT. This gives the protein CASSPQGAGEAFF. The rearrangement links TRBV18 to TRBJ1-1, with TRBD1 matching 8 bases. J was trimmed by 8 bases and V by 3 bases; bases with no gene match: 5. The CDR3 loop spans 13 amino acids. The germline V gene has CDR1 KGHSH and CDR2 LQKENI.

This chain joins TRBV2 and TRBJ2-3; D is unclear. Germline V gene data show CDR1 as SNHLY and CDR2 as FYNNEI. The CDR3 consists of 12 residues. Between the trimmed V and J ends, which lost 2 bases and 14 bases, there was a span of 14 bases. CDR3 amino acids: CASSESSLRRYF. The CDR3 DNA follows: TGTGCCAGCAGTGAATCCTCGCTTCGTCGGTATTTT. Looking up the rest from reference TRBV2 and TRBJ2-3 gives the full variable domain: EPEVTQTPSHQVTQMGQEVILRCVPISNHLYFYWYRQILGQKVEFLVSFYNNEISEKSEIFDDQFSVERPDGSNFTLKIRSTKLEDSAMYFCASSESSLRRYFGPGTRLTVL.

V usage is TRBV5-1 and J usage is TRBJ2-1, with 13 bases matching TRBD2. The CDR3 consists of 15 residues. Germline CDR1 is SGHRS and CDR2 is YFSETQ. The trim removed 4 bases at V and 7 bases at J, leaving 5 bases unmatched. CDR3 loop: CASSAGTSGINEQFF. In DNA form, the CDR3 reads TGCGCCAGCAGCGCGGGGACTAGCGGGATAAATGAGCAGTTCTTC.

This chain joins TRBV5-4 and TRBJ2-3; D assignment may be TRBD1 or TRBD2 (5 bases each). The CDR3 has 18 amino acids. Trimming took off 6 bases at V and 4 bases at J, with 27 bases between the two ends. CDR1 is SGHNT, CDR2 YYREEE, per germline (reference sequence). The CDR3 reads CASNSWARGRGGPDTQYF. CDR3 nucleotides: TGTGCCAGCAACAGCTGGGCAAGGGGCCGGGGTGGCCCAGATACGCAGTATTTT.

CDR3 loop: CASSQRRNYRDRADTQYF. The CDR3 DNA reads TGCGCCAGCAGCCAAAGAAGAAATTACAGGGATCGTGCAGATACGCAGTATTTT. The chain has TRBV5-1 and TRBJ2-3, with D perhaps TRBD1 (6 bases). Germline CDR1 SGHRS, CDR2 YFSETQ. Trimming stripped 4 bases from V and 4 bases from J, with 25 bases between. CDR3 length: 18 amino acids.

This clonotype was detected only a few times. The CDR3 loop reads CSVSRMGQNTEAFF. The CDR3 DNA is TGCAGCGTGAGTAGAATGGGCCAGAACACTGAAGCTTTCTTT. V and J are TRBV29-1 and TRBJ1-1; no reliable D call. Germline values: CDR1 SQVTM, CDR2 ANQGSEA. V lost 6 bases and J lost 1, with 15 bases in between. The CDR3 contains 14 residues. Based on the CDR3 plus reference TRBV29-1 and TRBJ1-1, the full variable domain is SAVISQKPSRDICQRGTSLTIQCQVDSQVTMMFWYRQQPGQSLTLIATANQGSEATYESGFVIDKFPISRPNLTFSTLTVSNMSPEDSSIYLCSVSRMGQNTEAFFGQGTRLTVV.

J is TRBJ2-1 and V is TRBV7-2, with TRBD2 as a possible D gene (5 bases). The germline CDR1 and CDR2 sequences are SGHTA and FQGNSA. V was cut by 3 bases and J by 0 bases, with 9 bases left in between. The CDR3 sequence is 15 residues long. CDR3 in DNA: TGTGCCAGCAGCTTCGGACTGGGCTCCTACAATGAGCAGTTCTTC. Translation gives CASSFGLGSYNEQFF.

This clonotype was detected a few times. The chain uses TRBV11-2 and TRBJ2-7, with D tentatively TRBD2 (6 bases). The CDR3 loop spans 16 amino acids. V dropped 1 base and J dropped 2 bases, with 15 bases sitting between them. Germline V gene sequence: CDR1 SGHAT, CDR2 FQNNGV. The CDR3 nucleotides read TGTGCCAGCAGCTTAGTCGGCGGGACCAGGACCTACGAGCAGTACTTC. This codes for CASSLVGGTRTYEQYF.

This clonotype was counted only a few times. V gene TRBV5-1 combines with J gene TRBJ1-5; 9 bases fit TRBD1. CDR1 and CDR2 from the germline V gene are SGHRS and YFSETQ. This CDR3 spans 18 amino acids. V lost 4 bases, J lost 1 base, and 12 bases stayed unmatched. As DNA, the CDR3 is TGCGCCAGCAGCCCCGGGGACAGGGCCCCTACAAGCAATCAGCCCCAGCATTTT. It specifies CASSPGDRAPTSNQPQHF.

In its sample, this clonotype was seen a few times. The chain links TRBV7-9 to TRBJ2-2, with TRBD1 matching 7 bases. Trimming cost V 5 bases and J 13 bases; bases outside gene matches: 22. The CDR3 is 17 amino acids. Looked up from germline, CDR1 is SEHNR and CDR2 is FQNEAQ (reference sequence). The CDR3, as DNA: TGTGCCAGCAGCATCTTTTTGGAAGACAGGGTACTAAATAGGCTGTTTTTT. Residues: CASSIFLEDRVLNRLFF.

This clonotype was counted only a few times. This sequence joins TRBV29-1 and TRBJ2-7; no definite D call. The CDR3 runs 13 residues. Germline loops: CDR1 SQVTM, CDR2 ANQGSEA. The V end lost 4 bases, the J end lost 1 base, and 11 bases lay between the germline ends. The CDR3, as DNA: TGCAGCGTTGCTCCAACGAGATCCTACGAGCAGTACTTC. Its translation is CSVAPTRSYEQYF.

This clonotype was observed a handful of times. This sequence joins TRBV3-1 and TRBJ1-5, with D unresolved. V was shortened by 2 bases and J by 7 bases, with 6 bases between the two germline ends. The CDR3 covers 12 residues. Germline V gene lookup returns CDR1 LGHDT and CDR2 YNNKEL (reference sequence). CDR3 nucleotide sequence: TGTGCCAGCAGCCAACCGGGGCAGCCCCAGCATTTT. This gives the protein CASSQPGQPQHF.